Below, 16 T cell receptor beta chains from the same sample are listed, as sequenced in a study of control samples from healthy donors and cancer patients. The table came from immunoSEQ multiplex PCR; TCRdb's copy has only in-frame clones and leaves some out. The top ten hold roughly 3.4% of the sample, which has over 100,000 clones, roughly 90% seen once. The sample taken for sequencing was blood. These receptors all come from a man between 45 and 60 years old in good health.

The chain recombines TRBV28 with TRBJ1-3; perhaps TRBD1 as D (5 bases). This CDR3 has 14 amino acids. Germline values: CDR1 MDHEN, CDR2 SYDVKM. The V gene lost 7 bases and the J gene lost 4 bases, with 14 bases spanning the gap. The CDR3 reads CASTTMGLGNTIYF. The CDR3 DNA reads TGTGCCAGCACTACAATGGGGCTAGGAAACACCATATATTTT.

The chain joins TRBV6-5 to TRBJ2-3, with D uncertain. The germline V gene has CDR1 MNHEY and CDR2 SVGAGI. V shed 10 bases and J shed 4 bases, with 12 bases lying between them. This CDR3 has 12 amino acids. CDR3 region: CATLQVADTQYF. The CDR3 nucleotides are TGTGCCACCCTACAAGTCGCAGATACGCAGTATTTT.

V is TRBV20-1 and J is TRBJ1-1; D might be TRBD1 (5 bases). Germline V gene data show CDR1 as DFQATT and CDR2 as SNEGSKA (reference sequence). Trimming pared 3 bases from V and 4 bases from J, leaving 15 bases between. This CDR3 has 14 amino acids. The CDR3 coding sequence is TGCAGTGCTAGTAGGCACGACAGTCGCACTGAAGCTTTCTTT. Translation: CSASRHDSRTEAFF.

The chain combines TRBV7-6 with TRBJ1-1; D is uncertain. CDR3 size: 16 residues. V gave up 2 bases and J gave up 8 bases, with 21 bases separating them. The germline gives CDR1 SGHVS, CDR2 FNYEAQ. In DNA, the CDR3 is TGTGCCAGCAGCTTACGACCGCCCCAAGGGTGGACCGAAGCTTTCTTT. Residues: CASSLRPPQGWTEAFF.

J is TRBJ2-3 and V is TRBV5-1; 8 bases line up with TRBD2. Germline V CDR1 and CDR2: SGHRS, YFSETQ. V lost 3 bases, J lost 5 bases, and 5 bases stayed unmatched. CDR3 size: 14 residues. The DNA of the CDR3 is TGCGCCAGCAGCTATAGCGGGACTAAAGATACGCAGTATTTT. It translates to CASSYSGTKDTQYF. Using reference TRBV5-1 and TRBJ2-3 for the parts outside the CDR3, the full variable domain is KAGVTQTPRYLIKTRGQQVTLSCSPISGHRSVSWYQQTPGQGLQFLFEYFSETQRNKGNFPGRFSGRQFSNSRSEMNVSTLELGDSALYLCASSYSGTKDTQYFGPGTRLTVL.

Points on this clone: This CDR3 is also generated by other DNA sequences in the sample. V and J are TRBV12-3 or TRBV12-4 and TRBJ1-2; 8 bases map to TRBD1. The V segment lost 5 bases and the J segment 4 bases; nucleotides outside the gene matches: 3. The CDR3 runs 13 residues. DNA of the CDR3: TGTGCCAGCAGTCTTGGACAGGGCTATGGCTACACCTTC. Amino acid sequence: CASSLGQGYGYTF.

A single count supports this clone. The V gene is TRBV7-8, the J gene TRBJ2-3, with D tentatively TRBD1 (5 bases). The germline V and J ends were trimmed by 7 bases and 5 bases, with 16 bases remaining between them. Per the germline V gene, CDR1 is SGHVS and CDR2 is FQNEAQ. The CDR3 spans 14 residues. CDR3 bases: TGTGCCAGCAAACTCAGGGATTCAAGAGATACGCAGTATTTT. Amino acids: CASKLRDSRDTQYF.

The V call is TRBV9, the J call TRBJ1-2, with 7 bases that match TRBD1. Trimming took 0 bases from V and 5 from J; bases not matched to a gene: 7. Germline V gene data show CDR1 as SGDLS and CDR2 as YYNGEE. The CDR3 sequence is 15 residues long. This CDR3 is CASSVASGQVYGYTF. The CDR3 DNA reads TGTGCCAGCAGCGTAGCGTCTGGACAGGTATATGGCTACACCTTC. The entire variable domain, with the rest obtained from reference TRBV9 and TRBJ1-2, is as follows: DSGVTQTPKHLITATGQRVTLRCSPRSGDLSVYWYQQSLDQGLQFLIQYYNGEERAKGNILERFSAQQFPDLHSELNLSSLELGDSALYFCASSVASGQVYGYTFGSGTRLTVV.

The CDR3 reads CASSIQASTDTQYF. CDR3 DNA: TGTGCCAGTAGTATACAGGCTAGCACAGATACGCAGTATTTT. The genes are TRBV19 and TRBJ2-3, with D hard to call. Trimming took off 2 bases at V and 0 bases at J, with 6 bases between the two ends. The CDR3 extends over 14 amino acids. CDR1 LNHDA and CDR2 SQIVND come from the germline V gene (reference sequence).

This sequence joins TRBV3-1 (or the pseudogene TRBV3-2) and TRBJ1-4, with D possibly matching TRBD1 (6 bases). The CDR3 has 15 amino acids. V lost 6 bases and J 7 bases, leaving 18 bases between the germline ends. Germline assignment: CDR1 LGHDT and CDR2 YNNKEL (reference sequence). The CDR3 spells CASSLRGMYAEKLFF. In DNA, the CDR3 is TGTGCCAGCAGTCTGAGGGGGATGTATGCTGAAAAACTGTTTTTT.

The chain combines TRBV7-9 with TRBJ2-2, with D tentatively TRBD1 (6 bases). The V gene lost 8 bases and the J gene lost 0 bases, with 16 bases spanning the gap. Germline assignment: CDR1 SEHNR and CDR2 FQNEAQ (reference sequence). The CDR3 length is 16 residues. CDR3 nucleotide sequence: TGTGCCAGCGAGAAAGACGGGACAACGAACACCGGGGAGCTGTTTTTT. It codes for CASEKDGTTNTGELFF.

The V and J genes are TRBV28 and TRBJ1-5, with 8 nucleotides matching TRBD1. This CDR3 has 14 residues. CDR1 is MDHEN and CDR2 is SYDVKM in the germline V gene. The junction had 5 bases not matched to a gene; V was cut back by 5 bases and J by 5 bases. In nucleotides, the CDR3 is TGTGCCAGCAGTCCTGGACAGGGTGATCAGCCCCAGCATTTT. Residues: CASSPGQGDQPQHF.

As to this clone: Distinct nucleotide sequences in the sample also encode this CDR3. The V gene is TRBV2, the J gene TRBJ1-3; TRBD1 might be the D (5 bases). Trimming took 9 bases from V and 0 from J, leaving 21 bases between them. CDR1 and CDR2 from the germline V gene are SNHLY and FYNNEI. The CDR3 totals 17 residues. The CDR3 protein is CAREVSGIRSSGNTIYF. As DNA, the CDR3 is TGTGCCAGAGAGGTATCAGGGATTAGAAGCTCTGGAAACACCATATATTTT.

The rearrangement joins TRBV12-3 or TRBV12-4 to TRBJ1-2; unclear D gene. V lost 3 bases and J 0 bases, leaving 2 bases between the germline ends. This CDR3 has 12 residues. The CDR3, as DNA: TGTGCCAGCAGTTTTCCTAACTATGGCTACACCTTC. Amino acid sequence: CASSFPNYGYTF.

This sequence joins TRBV2 and TRBJ2-3; 9 bases line up with TRBD1. Germline CDR1 is SNHLY and CDR2 is FYNNEI. Trimming took 5 bases from V and 2 from J; bases not matched to a gene: 11. The CDR3 runs 17 residues. The CDR3 DNA is TGTGCCAGCAGTTTATCCGGGACAGGGTTTCTCACAGATACGCAGTATTTT. This sequence encodes CASSLSGTGFLTDTQYF.

The chain links TRBV30 to TRBJ2-5, with TRBD1 as a possible D gene (6 bases). From germline, CDR1 is GTSNPN and CDR2 SVGIG (reference sequence). Trimming removed 0 bases from V and 3 bases from J, with 14 bases in between. The CDR3 is 15 residues long. The CDR3 spells CAWSVLGAGEETQYF. CDR3 sequence (DNA): TGTGCCTGGAGTGTACTCGGAGCAGGGGAAGAGACCCAGTACTTC.